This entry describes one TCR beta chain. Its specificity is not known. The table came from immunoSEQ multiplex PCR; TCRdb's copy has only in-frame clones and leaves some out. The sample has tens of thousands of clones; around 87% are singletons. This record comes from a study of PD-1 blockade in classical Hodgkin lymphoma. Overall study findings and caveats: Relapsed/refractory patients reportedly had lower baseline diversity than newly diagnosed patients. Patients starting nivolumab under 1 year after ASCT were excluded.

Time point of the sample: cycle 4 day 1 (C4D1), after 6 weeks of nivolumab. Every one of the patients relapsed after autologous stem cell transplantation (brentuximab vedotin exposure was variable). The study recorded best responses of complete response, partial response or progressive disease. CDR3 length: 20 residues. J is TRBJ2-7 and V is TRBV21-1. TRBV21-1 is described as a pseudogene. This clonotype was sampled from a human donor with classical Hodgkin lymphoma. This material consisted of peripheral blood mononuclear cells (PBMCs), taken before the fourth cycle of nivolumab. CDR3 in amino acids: CASSKAYRGDRGGGSRQQYF. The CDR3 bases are TGTGCCAGCAGCAAAGCTTACCGGGGTGACAGAGGCGGAGGATCCAGGCAGCAGTACTTC.